This T cell receptor (beta chain) was found in a study of control samples from healthy donors and cancer patients. TCRdb's copy holds only in-frame clones and misses some; the assay was immunoSEQ multiplex PCR. The profile shows about 120,000 clones, roughly 90% of them singletons. The germline gives CDR1 MDHEN, CDR2 SYDVKM. Trimming cost V 6 bases and J 2 bases, with 13 bases left between them. This CDR3 comprises 14 residues. The sequence was obtained from a woman between 18 and 29 years old in good health. Material for sequencing was blood. V and J are TRBV28 and TRBJ2-5, with a weak D call TRBD2 (6 bases). The CDR3 loop reads CASSLSGRQETQYF. CDR3 sequence (DNA): TGTGCCAGCAGCCTTAGCGGAAGACAAGAGACCCAGTACTTC.